This section outlines one T cell receptor (beta chain) sequence together with its context. This sample is part of a study of blood T cell repertoires in COVID-19. Methods used by the authors: It was from reference gene primer amplification that nucleated cell counts were estimated. Sequenced by immunoSEQ multiplex PCR; TCRdb stores in-frame clones only, minus some. The V and J calls and the clone size are those of that table, but D and trimming were determined from the DNA. The sample lists 150,000 to 200,000 clones, approximately 83% occurring once. The sequenced material came from peripheral blood. The receptor was derived from a human donor with active or convalescent COVID-19. The donor label of this sample is uncertain.

CDR3 sequence: CASSIWGPQETQYF. CDR3 nucleotides: TGTGCCAGTAGTATTTGGGGGCCCCAAGAGACCCAGTACTTC. This rearrangement joins TRBV19 to TRBJ2-5, with D perhaps TRBD1 (6 bases). The ends were cut back, 3 bases at V and 1 base at J, with 9 bases in the middle. The length of the CDR3 is 14 residues. Germline values: CDR1 LNHDA, CDR2 SQIVND (reference sequence).